A single count supports the clone carrying this T cell receptor (beta chain). This entry belongs to a study of OX40 agonist ivuxolimab in advanced cancers. The protocol was immunoSEQ multiplex PCR, while the TCRdb copy is restricted to in-frame clones and leaves out a portion. This table holds 65,000 to 75,000 clones, roughly 90% found once. Germline V gene lookup returns CDR1 LNHDA and CDR2 SQIVND (reference sequence). The V segment lost 4 bases and the J segment 2 bases; nucleotides outside the gene matches: 3. CDR3 length equals 14 residues. This sequence was found in an adult with an advanced solid tumor such as melanoma, head and neck, liver or kidney cancer. The V call is TRBV19, the J call TRBJ2-7; 9 nucleotides align to TRBD1. This specimen consisted of CD4+ or CD8+ T cells sorted from blood, obtained in a trial of the OX40 agonist ivuxolimab. Written as DNA, the CDR3 is TGTGCCAGTAGTAGGGGACAGGGTGCCTACGAGCAGTACTTC. Translated: CASSRGQGAYEQYF.